These 22 T cell receptor beta chains came from one sample sequenced in a study of T cell changes during pregnancy in multiple sclerosis. Profiled with immunoSEQ multiplex PCR; TCRdb holds only in-frame clones, not every one. The data hold around 36,000 clones, with about 92% observed a single time. The source was peripheral blood, collected before pregnancy. These receptors were obtained from a female donor with multiple sclerosis, enrolled in a pregnancy study.

The chain joins TRBV27 to TRBJ2-7; D may be TRBD1 (6 bases). The V and J ends lost 5 bases and 6 bases respectively, with 11 bases between them. This CDR3 has 12 amino acids. Germline loops: CDR1 MNHEY, CDR2 SMNVEV (reference sequence). The DNA for the CDR3 is TGTGCCAGCAGTGGCCGGGACACCGAGCAGTACTTC. It codes for CASSGRDTEQYF.

The V and J genes are TRBV5-5 and TRBJ2-7; tentative D call: TRBD2 (5 bases). The V end lost 2 bases, the J end lost 2 bases, and 14 bases lay between the germline ends. The CDR3 has 15 residues. Germline CDR1 SGHKS, CDR2 YYEKEE (reference sequence). The CDR3 coding sequence is TGTGCCAGCAGCTTCGGGCGCTTGGAGGCCTACGAGCAGTACTTC. Protein: CASSFGRLEAYEQYF.

In DNA form, the CDR3 reads TGCGCCAGCAGTAGGGACTTCTCCTACGAGCAGTACTTC. It is translated as CASSRDFSYEQYF. V usage is TRBV5-1 and J usage is TRBJ2-7; D possibly corresponds to TRBD2 (6 bases). This CDR3 is 13 amino acids long. V lost 5 bases to trimming and J lost 0 bases, with 9 bases between them. Germline CDR1 and CDR2: SGHRS and YFSETQ.

The chain has TRBV25-1 and TRBJ1-1, with D perhaps TRBD1 (5 bases). Trimming removed 8 bases at V and 0 bases at J, with 10 bases between. The CDR3 is 13 amino acids. Germline values: CDR1 MGHDK, CDR2 SYGVNS. CDR3 loop: CASLGGMNTEAFF. DNA for the CDR3: TGTGCCAGCTTGGGGGGAATGAACACTGAAGCTTTCTTT. The whole variable domain, filled in from reference TRBV25-1 and TRBJ1-1, reads EADIYQTPRYLVIGTGKKITLECSQTMGHDKMYWYQQDPGMELHLIHYSYGVNSTEKGDLSSESTVSRIRTEHFPLTLESARPSHTSQYLCASLGGMNTEAFFGQGTRLTVV.

The chain carries TRBV7-8 and TRBJ2-7; 16 bases are a match to TRBD2. The CDR3 is 20 amino acids. V gave up 2 bases and J gave up 2 bases; unmatched junction bases: 12. Germline V gene lookup returns CDR1 SGHVS and CDR2 FQNEAQ. CDR3 region: CASSLNRGFGTSGRAYEQYF. CDR3 DNA: TGTGCCAGCAGCTTAAACAGGGGCTTCGGGACTAGCGGGAGGGCCTACGAGCAGTACTTC.

V and J are TRBV5-1 and TRBJ1-1, with D perhaps TRBD1 (6 bases). V was pared by 0 bases and J by 7 bases, with 10 bases between. There are 13 residues in the CDR3. The germline V gene encodes CDR1 SGHRS and CDR2 YFSETQ. This CDR3 is CASSLATGYEAFF. CDR3 in DNA: TGCGCCAGCAGCTTGGCGACAGGATATGAAGCTTTCTTT.

This rearrangement joins TRBV25-1 to TRBJ2-3, with a weak D call TRBD2 (6 bases). Germline CDR1 and CDR2: MGHDK and SYGVNS. Between the trimmed V and J ends, which lost 11 bases and 1 base, there was a span of 16 bases. This CDR3 has 14 residues. The CDR3 coding sequence is TGTGCCTTGCCTAGCGTTGGGGGCACAGATACGCAGTATTTT. Its translation: CALPSVGGTDTQYF.

The chain employs TRBV11-2 and TRBJ1-1; tentative D call: TRBD1 (5 bases). This CDR3 contains 14 residues. Trimming left V 3 bases short and J 2 bases short, with 10 bases between. CDR1 and CDR2 from the germline V gene are SGHAT and FQNNGV. CDR3 sequence: CASSFARVNTEAFF. As DNA, the CDR3 is TGTGCCAGCAGCTTCGCCAGGGTAAACACTGAAGCTTTCTTT.

CDR3 in amino acids: CASSLDGLNEKLFF. The DNA for the CDR3 is TGCGCCAGCAGCTTGGACGGACTTAATGAAAAACTGTTTTTT. J is TRBJ1-4 and V is TRBV5-1; no definite D call. The CDR3 covers 14 residues. V was shortened by 0 bases and J by 4 bases, with 7 bases between the two germline ends. The V gene's germline CDR1 is SGHRS and CDR2 YFSETQ.

The J gene is TRBJ2-1, the V gene TRBV29-1; tentative D call: TRBD2 (5 bases). V was clipped by 4 bases and J by 7 bases, with 14 bases between them. CDR1 and CDR2 from the germline V gene are SQVTM and ANQGSEA. There are 13 residues in the CDR3. CDR3 loop: CSVGVLATNEQFF. For the CDR3, the DNA is TGCAGCGTTGGGGTTCTAGCAACTAATGAGCAGTTCTTC.

This clone was seen only once. The V and J genes are TRBV4-1 and TRBJ2-3; TRBD2 aligns across 11 bases. In germline, CDR1 is MGHRA, CDR2 YSYEKL. CDR3 length equals 16 residues. The V segment lost 1 base and the J segment 0 bases; nucleotides outside the gene matches: 0. In DNA form, the CDR3 reads TGCGCCAGCAGCCAAGGGACTAGCGGGAGCACAGATACGCAGTATTTT. Amino acids: CASSQGTSGSTDTQYF.

In this sample, this clone is medium-sized (0.01 to 0.1%). The chain joins TRBV4-2 to TRBJ1-3, with D possibly being TRBD1 (6 bases). V gave up 1 base and J gave up 2 bases, with 12 bases separating them. The CDR3 length is 16 residues. Germline V lookup: CDR1 LGHNA, CDR2 YNFKEQ. DNA of the CDR3: TGTGCCAGCAGCCAAGGACCGACAGGAGCTGGAAACACCATATATTTT. Its protein is CASSQGPTGAGNTIYF.

V usage is TRBV7-3 and J usage is TRBJ1-5; possibly TRBD1 for D (5 bases). Deletions cut 5 bases from V and 3 bases from J, with 8 bases between. The CDR3 sequence is 13 residues long. CDR1 is SGHTA and CDR2 is FQGTGA in the germline V gene. DNA for the CDR3: TGTGCCAGCAGCCGACAGAACAATCAGCCCCAGCATTTT. This sequence encodes CASSRQNNQPQHF.

The chain carries TRBV19 and TRBJ1-4; 7 bases are shared with TRBD1. The CDR3 extends over 15 amino acids. The V and J ends lost 2 bases and 4 bases, in that order; junction bases with no gene match: 4. CDR1 LNHDA and CDR2 SQIVND come from the germline V gene (reference sequence). CDR3 nucleotides: TGTGCCAGTAGTATATCGGGACAGCTTAATGAAAAACTGTTTTTT. Residues: CASSISGQLNEKLFF.

CDR3 region: CASSGTGNRGQYF. CDR3 sequence (DNA): TGCGCCAGCAGTGGGACAGGGAACCGTGGGCAGTACTTC. The chain is built from TRBV10-1 and TRBJ2-7; 8 bases align to TRBD1. Germline trimming cut 4 bases from V and 9 bases from J; bases unmatched to any gene: 8. The CDR3 is 13 amino acids. Germline V gene sequence: CDR1 WNHNN, CDR2 SYGVQD (reference sequence).

In this sample, this clone turned up once. The chain uses TRBV4-1 and TRBJ2-7; D might be TRBD2 (6 bases). Germline-derived CDR1 and CDR2 are MGHRA and YSYEKL. V was cut by 0 bases and J by 7 bases, with 28 bases left in between. The CDR3 contains 19 residues. Written as DNA, the CDR3 is TGCGCCAGCAGCCAAGAAGCCGGAGGGCTCGCGGCAGGGACTGAAGAGCAGTACTTC. It specifies CASSQEAGGLAAGTEEQYF.

J is TRBJ2-1 and V is TRBV7-2; the D is unclear. Trimming removed 4 bases at V and 6 bases at J, with 10 bases between. The CDR3 length is 13 residues. Germline V CDR1 and CDR2: SGHTA, FQGNSA. The chain's CDR3 is CASSSLLLNEQFF. CDR3 nucleotide sequence: TGTGCCAGCAGCTCCCTCCTCCTCAATGAGCAGTTCTTC.

The chain combines TRBV29-1 with TRBJ1-2; 7 bases map to TRBD1. The trim removed 6 bases at V and 2 bases at J, leaving 12 bases unmatched. CDR1 is SQVTM and CDR2 is ANQGSEA in the germline V gene. This CDR3 comprises 15 residues. In DNA, the CDR3 is TGCAGCGTAGCATTTCGGGACAGAGCAAACTATGGCTACACCTTC. Translated: CSVAFRDRANYGYTF.

This clone was found once. In DNA form, the CDR3 reads TGTGCCAGCAGCTTAGGTCCGGGACAGGGTAACCACGAGCAGTACTTC. Its translation: CASSLGPGQGNHEQYF. The gene calls are TRBV11-2 and TRBJ2-7; TRBD1 agrees at 9 bases. The CDR3 sequence is 16 residues long. V dropped 1 base and J dropped 5; count of bases not matched to a gene: 9. Per the germline V gene, CDR1 is SGHAT and CDR2 is FQNNGV.

The chain employs TRBV29-1 and TRBJ1-3; D uncertain. Germline CDR1 and CDR2: SQVTM and ANQGSEA. Trimming cost V 0 bases and J 0 bases, with 15 bases left between them. CDR3 length: 17 residues. This CDR3 reads CSVEDLLTESSGNTIYF. The DNA for the CDR3 is TGCAGCGTTGAAGATCTCTTGACTGAGAGCTCTGGAAACACCATATATTTT.

The chain recombines TRBV30 with TRBJ2-7; possibly TRBD1 for D (6 bases). The CDR3 sequence is 14 residues long. Germline V gene lookup returns CDR1 GTSNPN and CDR2 SVGIG (reference sequence). V was pared by 3 bases and J by 0 bases, with 12 bases between. The CDR3 DNA is TGTGCCTGGAGCCCGAACAGGGACTCCTACGAGCAGTACTTC. This translates into CAWSPNRDSYEQYF.

This clone occurred once. V and J are TRBV7-3 and TRBJ2-1, with 11 bases identical to TRBD2. The CDR3 runs 17 residues. CDR1 and CDR2 from the germline V gene are SGHTA and FQGTGA. V lost 5 bases to trimming and J lost 6 bases; unmatched junction nucleotides: 12. CDR3 in DNA: TGTGCCAGCAGCCCCGGAAGGGGACTAGCGGTTAGCAATGAGCAGTTCTTC. It is translated as CASSPGRGLAVSNEQFF.